The T cell receptor (beta chain) described here comes from a study of cytotoxic CD8 clonotypes in ibrutinib-treated CLL. Regarding the study as a whole: Contraction or stability on treatment was seen for public clonotypes, which were uncommon.

This clone is a singleton in its sample. Its target is not known. Germline CDR1 reads MDHEN; CDR2 reads SYDVKM. This CDR3 is built from 12 residues. A 1 in 200,000 to 1 in 1 million T cell depth was the sequencing target. The method was immunoSEQ multiplex PCR; TCRdb's version includes in-frame clones alone and lacks a portion of them. The sample has some 150,000 clones, around three quarters seen once; the top ten hold 9.5% to 15%. The material was PBMCs, obtained after 12 months of ibrutinib treatment. The chain links TRBV28 to TRBJ2-1, with D maybe TRBD1 (6 bases). This sequence originates from a human donor with chronic lymphocytic leukemia. The chain's CDR3 is CKTGSSYNEQFF. In DNA, the CDR3 is TGTAAAACAGGGAGCTCCTACAATGAGCAGTTCTTC.